The TCR beta chain under discussion was sequenced for a study of glioma-infiltrating T cells after dendritic cell vaccination. Study overall: Three intradermal dendritic cell vaccine injections were given every two weeks.

Selection required adequate fresh-frozen tumor tissue plus more than two years' survival data. All glioblastoma patients lacked an isocitrate dehydrogenase mutation. Concerning this clone: Its antigen is undetermined.

Whole-study results and caveats: Only a small number of patients had complete blood and tumor samples.

Assay: immunoSEQ multiplex PCR; the TCRdb copy retains only in-frame clones and omits some. The sample records fewer than 100,000 clones, 65% to 90% being singletons. V lost 4 bases and J 7 bases, leaving 15 bases between the germline ends. Germline CDR1 and CDR2: SGHNT and YYREEE (reference sequence). This CDR3 spans 14 amino acids. Specimen: blood, collected before dendritic cell vaccination. This sequence originates from a human donor with glioblastoma. This rearrangement joins TRBV5-4 to TRBJ2-1; D may be TRBD2 (5 bases). The CDR3 nucleotides read TGTGCCAGCAGCAACCTACTAGGGATGAATGAGCAGTTCTTC. Its translation: CASSNLLGMNEQFF.